A selection of T cell receptor beta chains follows, all from one sample in a study of neoadjuvant anti-PD-1 for oral cavity cancer. Measured with immunoSEQ multiplex PCR; TCRdb has only the in-frame clones, and not every one. The data hold around 14,000 clones, with roughly four fifths observed a single time. The sequencing used PBMCs, collected after nivolumab (anti-PD-1) treatment. The receptor source for this set is a person between 35 and 79 years old with oral cavity squamous cell carcinoma. Both conserved end residues are part of each CDR3. The D gene is left open where the match is weak. Some rows mark clone size as missing; the rest say once, few, many or name a class of expanded clone.

size	J	D	V	DNA	CDR3
.	TRBJ1-2	.	TRBV28	TGTGCCAGCAGTTTAGTAGGGAGCGGCTATGGCTACACCTTC	CASSLVGSGYGYTF
.	TRBJ1-1	.	TRBV7-8	TGTGCCAGCAGCTATCTGGACGGGAACACTGAAGCTTTCTTT	CASSYLDGNTEAFF
few	TRBJ1-1	TRBD1	TRBV4-1	TGCGCCAGCAGCCGCTCTTTTGGGACAGGGCTTCTTGAAGCTTTCTTT	CASSRSFGTGLLEAFF
.	TRBJ2-3	TRBD2	TRBV6-5	TGTGCCAGCAGTTCTAGCGGGGGCACAGATACGCAGTATTTT	CASSSSGGTDTQYF
.	TRBJ2-7	TRBD1	TRBV7-9	TGTGCCAGCAGCCCAACAACAGGGGTCTACGAGCAGTACTTC	CASSPTTGVYEQYF
.	TRBJ1-1	.	TRBV7-9	TGTGCCAGCAGCCTGGGGACGACCGAAGCTTTCTTT	CASSLGTTEAFF
.	TRBJ2-3	.	TRBV5-6	TGTGCCAGCAGCTTAACCGGGACAAGTGCTTTCGGCACAGATACGCAGTATTTT	CASSLTGTSAFGTDTQYF
.	TRBJ1-2	TRBD1	TRBV5-4	TGTGCCAGCAGCTTGGAACAGGGGCTATACTATGGCTACACCTTC	CASSLEQGLYYGYTF
.	TRBJ2-6	TRBD1	TRBV4-2	TGTGCCAGCAGCCAAGGGACAGGGGGCTCTGGGGCCAACGTCCTGACTTTC	CASSQGTGGSGANVLTF
.	TRBJ1-5	TRBD1	TRBV12-5	TGTGCTAGTGGTTACAGGGGGGGTGGGCCCCAGCATTTT	CASGYRGGGPQHF
.	TRBJ2-1	.	TRBV2	TGTGCCAGCAGTCCCCTGGTACCCGGGGCCGGTGAGCAGTTCTTC	CASSPLVPGAGEQFF
.	TRBJ1-4	.	TRBV28	TGTGCCAGCAGTCATGGGACACAAGGGGAAAAACTGTTTTTT	CASSHGTQGEKLFF
few	TRBJ1-2	TRBD1	TRBV13	TGTGCCAGCAGCTTAGGGACAGGGGGCTACGGCTACACCTTC	CASSLGTGGYGYTF
few	TRBJ1-2	.	TRBV5-1	TGCGCCAGCAGTTTTGACTCAGACTATGGCTACACCTTC	CASSFDSDYGYTF
.	TRBJ1-5	.	TRBV19	TGTGCCAGTAGGCAGGAGGATCAGCCCCAGCATTTT	CASRQEDQPQHF
.	TRBJ2-5	.	TRBV28	TGTGCCAGCAGTTGGGCCCAAGAGACCCAGTACTTC	CASSWAQETQYF
medium-sized	TRBJ1-6	.	TRBV5-6	TGTGCCAGCAGCTTGACAGGGATTTCACCCCTCCACTTT	CASSLTGISPLHF
.	TRBJ2-3	TRBD2	TRBV5-1	TGCGCCAGCAGCTTGGATGGGACTAGCAGCACAGATACGCAGTATTTT	CASSLDGTSSTDTQYF
.	TRBJ2-2	TRBD2	TRBV28	TGTGCCAGCAGTAAGACTAGCGGGTTTGCCGGGGAGCTGTTTTTT	CASSKTSGFAGELFF
.	TRBJ2-5	.	TRBV7-9	TGTGCCAGCAGCGAAGCTTGGGCTGGGGGGGAGACCCAGTACTTC	CASSEAWAGGETQYF
.	TRBJ2-6	.	TRBV29-1	TGCAGCGTTCAGGGACGCAGGTCTGGGGCCAACGTCCTGACTTTC	CSVQGRRSGANVLTF
.	TRBJ1-5	.	TRBV7-2	TGTGCCAGCAGCTTAGTACAACATCAGCCCCAGCATTTT	CASSLVQHQPQHF
.	TRBJ2-7	TRBD2	TRBV7-9	TGTGCCAGCAGCTCGCGGGGGGCCCTCCACGAGCAGTACTTC	CASSSRGALHEQYF
.	TRBJ2-1	.	TRBV6-1	TGTGCCAGCAGTGAAACGGGTGGGAGCGGTTACAATGAGCAGTTCTTC	CASSETGGSGYNEQFF
.	TRBJ1-5	TRBD1	TRBV10-3	TGTGCCATCAGTGAGTCGAGGACAGGGGGGGGTCAGCCCCAGCATTTT	CAISESRTGGGQPQHF
.	TRBJ1-1	.	TRBV29-1	TGCAGCGTTGATATTAACACTGAAGCTTTCTTT	CSVDINTEAFF
.	TRBJ1-5	.	TRBV4-1	TGCGCCAGCAGCCAAGAGAGGTGGACGGGGGCTAGCAATCAGCCCCAGCATTTT	CASSQERWTGASNQPQHF
.	TRBJ1-1	.	TRBV30	TGTGCCTGGGCCCCCCTGCGGAACACTGAAGCTTTCTTT	CAWAPLRNTEAFF
.	TRBJ2-7	.	TRBV27	TGTGCCAGCAGTTTTTTTGAGGGGGGCGAGCAGTACTTC	CASSFFEGGEQYF
.	TRBJ1-1	.	TRBV19	TGTGCCAGTACTCCGACGGTGAACACTGAAGCTTTCTTT	CASTPTVNTEAFF
.	TRBJ2-4	TRBD1	TRBV11-2	TGTGCCAGCAGCTTAGTAGGGACAGAATACATTCAGTACTTC	CASSLVGTEYIQYF
.	TRBJ1-3	.	TRBV7-3	TGTGCCAGCAGCCCTGACAGGTTTGCCGGAAACACCATATATTTT	CASSPDRFAGNTIYF
.	TRBJ2-7	.	TRBV6-1	TGTGCCAGCATTTTACAGGGCTACGAGCAGTACTTC	CASILQGYEQYF
.	TRBJ1-4	.	TRBV19	TGTGCCAGTAGTAAGGCCGGGCAGTTGGGTGACGAAAAACTGTTTTTT	CASSKAGQLGDEKLFF
.	TRBJ2-3	.	TRBV4-1	TGCGCCAGCAGCCAATCAGGGGGGCCGGCAGATACGCAGTATTTT	CASSQSGGPADTQYF
.	TRBJ2-7	.	TRBV27	TGTGCCAGCAGTTTATATGGTACAGCAGCCTACGAGCAGTACTTC	CASSLYGTAAYEQYF
.	TRBJ2-5	.	TRBV7-6	TGTGCCAGCAGCTTTGGCTCGAAGGGGACCCAGTACTTC	CASSFGSKGTQYF
.	TRBJ2-1	TRBD2	TRBV6-5	TGTGCCAGCAGAACTAGCGGGAGGGCCGCCAATGAGCAGTTCTTC	CASRTSGRAANEQFF